These 25 T cell receptor beta chains originate from one sample sequenced in a study of blood T cell repertoires in COVID-19. Measured with immunoSEQ multiplex PCR; TCRdb has only the in-frame clones, and not every one. The data show some 190,000 clones, with around nine tenths seen just once and roughly 1.5% held by the top ten. Sequencing was performed on peripheral blood. These receptors originate from a man aged 18-30 years with active or convalescent COVID-19.

The rearrangement uses TRBV9 and TRBJ2-2; 9 bases match TRBD2. Unmatched junction bases numbered 14, after V lost 4 bases and J lost 7 bases. Germline values: CDR1 SGDLS, CDR2 YYNGEE. The CDR3 totals 17 residues. CDR3 nucleotide sequence: TGTGCCAGCAGCCCCCGGGGGGGGACTAGCAGGGTCGGGGAGCTGTTTTTT. Translating it yields CASSPRGGTSRVGELFF.

The V call is TRBV6-2 or TRBV6-3, the J call TRBJ2-5; 8 bases align to TRBD2. Germline-derived CDR1 and CDR2 are MNHEY and SVGEGT. This CDR3 has 16 amino acids. The V gene end was trimmed by 0 bases and the J gene end by 5 bases; junction bases not matched to a gene: 8. CDR3 in DNA: TGTGCCAGCAGTTACTCGACGGGAGGGCCCTCCGAGACCCAGTACTTC. Translating gives CASSYSTGGPSETQYF.

The chain couples TRBV27 to TRBJ2-2; 9 bases are shared with TRBD2. V lost 4 bases to trimming and J lost 4 bases; unmatched junction nucleotides: 4. This CDR3 has 15 amino acids. CDR1 is MNHEY, CDR2 SMNVEV, per germline (reference sequence). CDR3 DNA sequence: TGTGCCAGCAGTTACGGGACTAGCTTCACCGGGGAGCTGTTTTTT. This gives the protein CASSYGTSFTGELFF.

Turning to this clone: A much larger clone lies one base from this, so it may be a read error. This chain links TRBV7-2 with TRBJ2-7; 8 positions match TRBD2. After removal of 2 bases from V and 0 bases from J, the junction contained 0 bases not matched to a gene. CDR3 length: 14 residues. Germline V lookup: CDR1 SGHTA, CDR2 FQGNSA. CDR3 residues: CASSLSGSSYEQYF. The CDR3 DNA sequence: TGTGCCAGCAGCTTAAGCGGGAGCTCCTACGAGCAGTACTTC.

This clone has just one count. The CDR3 DNA reads TGTGCCAGCAGCTTGAGCGGGTCTCTGGACTACACCTTC. It specifies CASSLSGSLDYTF. The rearrangement links TRBV5-6 to TRBJ1-2; no reliable D call. The V end lost 1 base, the J end lost 10 bases, and 14 bases lay between the germline ends. The germline V gene encodes CDR1 SGHDT and CDR2 YYEEEE. The CDR3 length is 13 residues.

The chain has TRBV29-1 and TRBJ2-2; D uncertain. Germline loops: CDR1 SQVTM, CDR2 ANQGSEA. Between the trimmed V and J ends, which lost 3 bases and 3 bases, there was a span of 5 bases. The CDR3 loop spans 12 amino acids. In DNA form, the CDR3 reads TGCAGCGTTGAGTCGTACACCGGGGAGCTGTTTTTT. Protein sequence: CSVESYTGELFF.

The J gene is TRBJ2-3, the V gene TRBV7-2; weak D call: TRBD1 (6 bases). This CDR3 spans 15 amino acids. V was cut by 1 base and J by 2 bases, with 10 bases left in between. Germline CDR1 is SGHTA and CDR2 is FQGNSA. CDR3 region: CASSLGGLDTDTQYF. DNA for the CDR3: TGTGCCAGCAGCTTAGGGGGGCTTGACACAGATACGCAGTATTTT.

CDR3 residues: CASSYLGLTGTGGEAFF. The CDR3 DNA reads TGTGCCAGCAGCTATTTGGGGCTGACAGGGACAGGGGGTGAAGCTTTCTTT. The gene calls are TRBV27 and TRBJ1-1; TRBD1 matches 11 bases. CDR3 size: 17 residues. CDR1 and CDR2 (germline): MNHEY, SMNVEV (reference sequence). Trimming at V came to 6 bases and at J to 7 bases, leaving 16 bases not matched to a gene.

The rearrangement uses TRBV5-1 and TRBJ2-3, with D hard to call. CDR3 length: 14 amino acids. Per germline, CDR1 SGHRS and CDR2 YFSETQ. V lost 0 bases, J lost 2 bases, and 7 bases lay in between. In DNA form, the CDR3 reads TGCGCCAGCAGCTTGGCAAGCAACACAGATACGCAGTATTTT. It translates to CASSLASNTDTQYF.

This rearrangement joins TRBV30 to TRBJ1-2; 7 nucleotides agree with TRBD1. From germline, CDR1 is GTSNPN and CDR2 SVGIG (reference sequence). With 5 bases clipped from V and 4 bases from J, the junction kept 7 bases outside the gene matches. CDR3 length equals 13 residues. In DNA, the CDR3 is TGTGCCTGGTCCCCCGCAGGGGGCTATGGCTACACCTTC. This codes for CAWSPAGGYGYTF.

Turning to this clone: The sample contains more than one DNA sequence encoding this CDR3. This chain joins TRBV27 and TRBJ1-1; 7 nucleotides match TRBD1. CDR3 length equals 13 residues. V shed 6 bases, J shed 1 base, and the junction held 2 bases outside the gene matches. The V gene's germline CDR1 is MNHEY and CDR2 SMNVEV (reference sequence). CDR3 residues: CASSPGGNTEAFF. DNA for the CDR3: TGTGCCAGCAGCCCAGGGGGGAACACTGAAGCTTTCTTT.

The CDR3 loop is CASSEPGLISYEQYF. As DNA, the CDR3 is TGTGCCAGCAGCGAGCCGGGACTCATCTCCTACGAGCAGTACTTC. The chain joins TRBV11-2 to TRBJ2-7; D perhaps matches TRBD2 (6 bases). Germline V gene sequence: CDR1 SGHAT, CDR2 FQNNGV. Between the trimmed V and J ends, which lost 5 bases and 0 bases, there was a span of 14 bases. CDR3 length equals 15 residues.

This clone was counted once. The chain couples TRBV6-5 to TRBJ2-1, with 7 bases identical to TRBD2. CDR1 is MNHEY, CDR2 SVGAGI, per germline. The CDR3 is 16 residues long. V shed 2 bases, J shed 2 bases, and the junction held 6 bases outside the gene matches. This CDR3 is CASSYPDGGAYNEQFF. The DNA of the CDR3 is TGTGCCAGCAGTTACCCCGATGGGGGGGCCTACAATGAGCAGTTCTTC.

The chain couples TRBV3-1 (or the pseudogene TRBV3-2) to TRBJ1-2; 7 bases are shared with TRBD1. J gave up 4 bases and V 2 bases, and 10 bases lay outside the gene matches. The CDR3 has 16 residues. The germline V gene has CDR1 LGHDT and CDR2 YNNKEL (reference sequence). The CDR3: CASSQLGAGGSYGYTF. CDR3 nucleotides: TGTGCCAGCAGCCAACTCGGGGCAGGGGGAAGCTATGGCTACACCTTC.

In DNA, the CDR3 is TGTGCCAGCAGCCCCCCAGGGAACAGCAATCAGCCCCAGCATTTT. It yields the protein CASSPPGNSNQPQHF. The genes are TRBV7-2 and TRBJ1-5; weak D call: TRBD1 (5 bases). The ends were cut back, 5 bases at V and 1 base at J, with 12 bases in the middle. Germline-derived CDR1 and CDR2 are SGHTA and FQGNSA. The CDR3 runs 15 residues.

The V call is TRBV9, the J call TRBJ2-3; TRBD2 matches 7 bases. The CDR3 contains 13 residues. V shed 7 bases, J shed 8 bases, and the junction held 10 bases outside the gene matches. The germline gives CDR1 SGDLS, CDR2 YYNGEE. CDR3 DNA sequence: TGTGCCAGCTCGGGTCGAGCGGGAATTACGCAGTATTTT. Translated: CASSGRAGITQYF.

The V and J genes are TRBV11-3 and TRBJ2-1; TRBD2 agrees at 8 bases. CDR3 size: 16 residues. Germline V lookup: CDR1 SGHNT, CDR2 YENEEA. J was trimmed by 0 bases and V by 0 bases; bases with no gene match: 1. The DNA of the CDR3 is TGTGCCAGCAGCTTAGATGGGACTAGCTCCTACAATGAGCAGTTCTTC. This codes for CASSLDGTSSYNEQFF.

The chain carries TRBV10-1 and TRBJ2-3, with D tentatively TRBD2 (6 bases). The germline V gene has CDR1 WNHNN and CDR2 SYGVQD (reference sequence). Trimming stripped 8 bases from V and 5 bases from J, with 14 bases between. The CDR3 has 13 amino acids. The CDR3 spells CASSRGSGDTQYF. DNA for the CDR3: TGCGCCAGCTCTCGGGGGAGTGGAGATACGCAGTATTTT.

The V and J genes are TRBV3-1 (or the pseudogene TRBV3-2) and TRBJ2-1, with 10 positions matching TRBD2. CDR3 length: 16 residues. Germline CDR1 reads LGHDT; CDR2 reads YNNKEL (reference sequence). Trimming took 1 base from V and 2 from J; bases not matched to a gene: 2. CDR3 residues: CASSQVAGGTYNEQFF. CDR3 sequence (DNA): TGTGCCAGCAGCCAAGTAGCGGGAGGAACCTACAATGAGCAGTTCTTC.

The V call is TRBV27, the J call TRBJ1-1, with D uncertain. The germline V gene has CDR1 MNHEY and CDR2 SMNVEV (reference sequence). The CDR3 covers 13 residues. Trimming shortened V by 3 bases and J by 5 bases, and 10 bases separated the two germline ends. The CDR3 bases are TGTGCCAGCAGTTTGGCGGCGATGACTGAAGCTTTCTTT. This gives the protein CASSLAAMTEAFF.

This chain connects TRBV28 to TRBJ1-4; no clear D gene. The CDR3 runs 13 residues. Germline CDR1 reads MDHEN; CDR2 reads SYDVKM. V dropped 8 bases and J dropped 7 bases, with 14 bases sitting between them. CDR3 loop: CASSSVGSEKLFF. In DNA form, the CDR3 reads TGTGCCAGCTCAAGTGTGGGGAGTGAAAAACTGTTTTTT.

CDR3 sequence (DNA): TGCGCCAGCAGCCAAGACGACAGGGGGCTTTTTAGGGGTGGCTACACCTTC. It specifies CASSQDDRGLFRGGYTF. J is TRBJ1-2 and V is TRBV4-3; 10 nucleotides match TRBD1. Per the germline V gene, CDR1 is LGHNA and CDR2 is YSLEER. The CDR3 is made up of 17 amino acids. The trim removed 0 bases at V and 7 bases at J, leaving 11 bases unmatched.

The genes are TRBV5-1 and TRBJ2-1; 7 nucleotides agree with TRBD1. This CDR3 has 16 amino acids. V was pared by 6 bases and J by 4 bases, with 13 bases of the junction left unmatched. Germline CDR1 and CDR2: SGHRS and YFSETQ. The CDR3 region is CASTWGGGQEYNEQFF. The CDR3 DNA reads as TGCGCCAGCACCTGGGGTGGAGGACAGGAGTACAATGAGCAGTTCTTC.

This clone appeared a single time. The chain combines TRBV5-5 with TRBJ2-7, with D possibly being TRBD2 (5 bases). The CDR3 is made up of 17 amino acids. In germline, CDR1 is SGHKS, CDR2 YYEKEE (reference sequence). Trimming took off 0 bases at V and 0 bases at J, with 16 bases between the two ends. The CDR3 protein is CASSLELALRYSYEQYF. CDR3 sequence (DNA): TGTGCCAGCAGCTTGGAGCTAGCCTTACGCTACTCCTACGAGCAGTACTTC.

This sequence joins TRBV18 and TRBJ2-7, with TRBD2 identical over 9 bases. Germline-derived CDR1 and CDR2 are KGHSH and LQKENI. The CDR3 consists of 17 residues. Trimming at V came to 0 bases and at J to 0 bases, leaving 6 bases not matched to a gene. The CDR3 region is CASSPPSSGANSYEQYF. The CDR3 nucleotides are TGTGCCAGCTCACCACCCTCTAGCGGGGCGAACTCCTACGAGCAGTACTTC.